The sequence of this TCR beta chain was determined in a study of blood T cell repertoires in COVID-19. Per the study methods: The authors estimated nucleated cell counts from reference gene primer amplification. Method: immunoSEQ multiplex PCR; TCRdb's copy keeps in-frame clones and lacks some. That table is the source of V, J and clone size, and D and trimming were worked out from the DNA. This sample carries a few hundred thousand clones, around 87% of them seen once, and the ten largest clones take around 1.3%. All enrollees were about 18 to 89 years old and from approximately 24 US areas. This clone turned up a few times. Trimming removed 1 base from V and 6 bases from J; junction bases left unmatched: 4. The CDR3 totals 15 residues. Germline V gene data show CDR1 as LGHNT and CDR2 as FRNRAP.

The chain has TRBV12-5 and TRBJ2-1; 9 bases match TRBD1. The specimen was PBMCs or T cells enriched from blood (not recorded which). This clonotype was obtained from a man younger than 45 who had recovered from COVID-19. This chain's CDR3 is CASGLAGTGSNEQFF. The CDR3 bases are TGTGCTAGTGGTTTGGCCGGGACAGGGTCCAATGAGCAGTTCTTC.